This TCR beta chain was sequenced in a study of human T cells and chemical hapten exposure. There are many counts of this clonotype. V trimming: 0 bases; J trimming: 3 bases; junction bases outside the gene matches: 13. The CDR3 runs to 20 residues. Germline CDR1 SGHDN, CDR2 FVKESK. As for time point: patch test 3, about 24 weeks after DPC sensitization. The treatment was: therapeutic diphenylcyclopropenone sensitization with weekly scalp DPC. From the RACE reads, TCRdb called clonotypes with MiXCR, one entry per CDR3 protein. The table shows about 82,000 distinct CDR3 sequences, with under 15% occurring only once.

The sample consisted of whole blood, taken in connection with sensitization to the hapten diphenylcyclopropenone (DPC). The chain has TRBV14 and TRBJ2-5, with 13 bases fitting TRBD2. The sequence was collected from a woman aged 45 to 65 with alopecia areata. Some clones in this sample may be carry-over from other donors' samples. The CDR3 DNA sequence: TGTGCCAGCAGCCAAGATTTCGGACTAGCGGGAGTATGGGGAGAAGAGACCCAGTACTTC. It is translated as CASSQDFGLAGVWGEETQYF.